The rows below give T cell receptor beta chains drawn from one sample of a study of shared clonotypes between healthy human individuals. Profiled with immunoSEQ multiplex PCR; TCRdb holds only in-frame clones, not every one. The profile shows some 600,000 clones, around 96% of them singletons. Sequencing used naive CD8+ T cells sorted from blood. The source of these receptors is a woman aged 30 to 39 in good health. The CDR3 runs from the conserved cysteine through the conserved F or W. A D gene is named only where the DNA matches it firmly. For some rows the clone size is stated as once, few or many, or as a class when expanded; others skip it.

d_call,j_call,v_call,clone_size,cdr3_nt,cdr3_aa
NA,TRBJ2-2,TRBV4-1,NA,TGCGCCAGCAGGGACTCGAACACCGGGGAGCTGTTTTTT,CASRDSNTGELFF
TRBD1,TRBJ1-3,TRBV9,NA,TGTGCCAGCAGCGTCGGACAGGGGCCCGGAAACACCATATATTTT,CASSVGQGPGNTIYF
NA,TRBJ2-2,TRBV14,NA,TGTGCCAGCAGCGTAAGCGACAGGGTCCAGCGGGAGTTCCTGGGGGAGCTGTTTTTT,CASSVSDRVQREFLGELFF
TRBD2,TRBJ2-7,TRBV9,NA,TGTGCCAGCAGCGCGCTAGCGGGAAGCTACGAGCAGTACTTC,CASSALAGSYEQYF
TRBD1,TRBJ1-4,TRBV14,once,TGTGCCAGCAGCCCAATACGGACAGGGGAAAATGAAAAACTGTTTTTT,CASSPIRTGENEKLFF
NA,TRBJ2-7,TRBV27,NA,TGTGCCAGCAGTTCTAACCCTCCGGGACACCGCCTGGGTCCCTACGAGCAGTACTTC,CASSSNPPGHRLGPYEQYF
TRBD1,TRBJ1-5,TRBV7-9,NA,TGTGCCAGCAGCTCGGACAGGGAAAAGAATCAGCCCCAGCATTTT,CASSSDREKNQPQHF
NA,TRBJ1-3,TRBV27,NA,TGTGCCAGCAGAGAGGGCTCTGGAAACACCATATATTTT,CASREGSGNTIYF
NA,TRBJ2-7,TRBV6-5,NA,TGTGCCAGCAGTCTCACACAGGGCGGGGGCGAGCAGTACTTC,CASSLTQGGGEQYF
NA,TRBJ2-7,TRBV2,NA,TGTGCCAGCAGTGTAACCGACGAGCAGTACTTC,CASSVTDEQYF
NA,TRBJ2-1,TRBV5-1,NA,TGCGCCAGCAGCTTGGATAAGGGAAATGAGCAGTTCTTC,CASSLDKGNEQFF
NA,TRBJ2-7,TRBV5-6,NA,TGTGCCAGCAGCTTGGCTGGGGTCACTCATCACGAGCAGTACTTC,CASSLAGVTHHEQYF
NA,TRBJ2-2,TRBV11-2,NA,TGTGCCAGCAGCTTAGGGTGGGAGCTGTTTTTT,CASSLGWELFF
NA,TRBJ1-1,TRBV27,few,TGTGCCAGCATGGCAATGGGTGAAGCTTTCTTT,CASMAMGEAFF
TRBD1,TRBJ1-2,TRBV28,NA,TGTGCCAGCAGTCCCCGGACAGGGGGCCACTATGGCTACACCTTC,CASSPRTGGHYGYTF
TRBD1,TRBJ2-7,TRBV27,few,TGTGCCAGCAGGATGACAGGGGCCTACGAGCAGTACTTC,CASRMTGAYEQYF
NA,TRBJ1-6,TRBV19,NA,TGTGCCAGTAGTCCGGACGGAGTATATAATTCACCCCTCCACTTT,CASSPDGVYNSPLHF
NA,TRBJ1-2,TRBV25-1,NA,TGTGCCAGCAGTGACGGGGCGGGACTCTATGGCTACACCTTC,CASSDGAGLYGYTF
TRBD1,TRBJ2-1,TRBV7-9,NA,TGTGCCAGCAGTCCACTTACCGGGACAGGGTCGGATGAGCAGTTCTTC,CASSPLTGTGSDEQFF
NA,TRBJ2-1,TRBV5-4,NA,TGTGCCAGCAGCTCGGACCTAGCATGGGAGCAGTTCTTC,CASSSDLAWEQFF
NA,TRBJ2-7,TRBV2,NA,TGTGCCAGCAGTGAAGAGGGGTGGCAGAAAACCTCCTACGAGCAGTACTTC,CASSEEGWQKTSYEQYF
NA,TRBJ1-1,TRBV4-1,NA,TGCGCCAGCAGCTTGAGGACGGGGAACACTGAAGCTTTCTTT,CASSLRTGNTEAFF
NA,TRBJ2-3,TRBV28,NA,TGTGCCAGCAGTTTAACTGGTCCTGTTACGCAGTATTTT,CASSLTGPVTQYF
TRBD1,TRBJ2-5,TRBV30,NA,TGTGCCTGGAGTGTTGGACAGGGTGACCAAGAGACCCAGTACTTC,CAWSVGQGDQETQYF
NA,TRBJ1-6,TRBV19,NA,TGTGCCAGTAGTTACAGGGTGGATTCACCCCTCCACTTT,CASSYRVDSPLHF
TRBD1,TRBJ1-1,TRBV5-1,NA,TGCGCCAGCAGGGACAGGGGGGCGTTGAACACTGAAGCTTTCTTT,CASRDRGALNTEAFF
NA,TRBJ1-1,TRBV5-4,NA,TGTGCCAGCAGTCTGTGGGGGGGGGCTGAAGCTTTCTTT,CASSLWGGAEAFF
TRBD2,TRBJ2-7,TRBV29-1,NA,TGCAGCGTTGAAGCTGAGACTAGCGGGAGCTCCTACGAGCAGTACTTC,CSVEAETSGSSYEQYF
NA,TRBJ2-1,TRBV5-1,NA,TGCGCCAGCAGCCCCGGGTGGGGTGAATCCTACAATGAGCAGTTCTTC,CASSPGWGESYNEQFF
NA,TRBJ2-7,TRBV27,NA,TGTGCCAGCAGTTCCCCCGGCGGGTCTAGCGAGCAGTACTTC,CASSSPGGSSEQYF
TRBD1,TRBJ2-1,TRBV6-5,NA,TGTGCCAGCAGTTCGGGGACAGGGAACAATGAGCAGTTCTTC,CASSSGTGNNEQFF
NA,TRBJ2-1,TRBV7-9,NA,TGTGCCAGCAGCGCCCAGTCGGGATCCGTCAATGAGCAGTTCTTC,CASSAQSGSVNEQFF
NA,TRBJ2-1,TRBV4-1,NA,TGCGCCAGCAGCCAAGATCCCCCTAGCGTGGATGAGCAGTTCTTC,CASSQDPPSVDEQFF
NA,TRBJ1-1,TRBV28,NA,TGTGCCAGCAGTTTCCAGGGTCCAAGTCGTCGCACTGAAGCTTTCTTT,CASSFQGPSRRTEAFF
NA,TRBJ2-3,TRBV28,NA,TGTGCCAGCAGTTTATTGCGACTTACCACAGATACGCAGTATTTT,CASSLLRLTTDTQYF
NA,TRBJ2-7,TRBV6-5,NA,TGTGCCAGCGGAGAGACCTACGAGCAGTACTTC,CASGETYEQYF
TRBD2,TRBJ2-3,TRBV7-9,NA,TGTGCCAGCAGCTTAAGCGTAGCGGGATACACAGATACGCAGTATTTT,CASSLSVAGYTDTQYF
TRBD1,TRBJ2-2,TRBV9,NA,TGTGCCAGCAGCGGGGGACAGGGCCTTGACACCGGGGAGCTGTTTTTT,CASSGGQGLDTGELFF
NA,TRBJ1-1,TRBV12-5,NA,TGTGCTAGTGGTTTTGACATAGGCACTGAAGCTTTCTTT,CASGFDIGTEAFF
NA,TRBJ2-1,TRBV27,NA,TGTGCCAGCAGTTTATCGATGGGGCGGGGAGACAATGAGCAGTTCTTC,CASSLSMGRGDNEQFF